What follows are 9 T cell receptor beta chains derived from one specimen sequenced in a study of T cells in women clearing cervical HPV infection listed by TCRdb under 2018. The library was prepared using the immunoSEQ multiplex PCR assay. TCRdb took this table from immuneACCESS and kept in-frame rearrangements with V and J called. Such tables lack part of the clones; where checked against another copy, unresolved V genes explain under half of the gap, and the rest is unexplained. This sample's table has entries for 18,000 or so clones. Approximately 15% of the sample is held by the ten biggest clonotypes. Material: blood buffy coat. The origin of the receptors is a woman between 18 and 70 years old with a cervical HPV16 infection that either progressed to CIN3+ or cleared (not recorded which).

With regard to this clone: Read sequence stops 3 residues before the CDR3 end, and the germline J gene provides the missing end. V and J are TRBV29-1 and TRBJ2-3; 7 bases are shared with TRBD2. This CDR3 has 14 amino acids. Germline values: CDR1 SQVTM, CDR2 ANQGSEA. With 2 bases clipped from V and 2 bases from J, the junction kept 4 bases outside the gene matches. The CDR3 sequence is CSVETGRVTDTQYF. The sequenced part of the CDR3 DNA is TGCAGCGTTGAAACGGGGAGGGTCACAGATACG.

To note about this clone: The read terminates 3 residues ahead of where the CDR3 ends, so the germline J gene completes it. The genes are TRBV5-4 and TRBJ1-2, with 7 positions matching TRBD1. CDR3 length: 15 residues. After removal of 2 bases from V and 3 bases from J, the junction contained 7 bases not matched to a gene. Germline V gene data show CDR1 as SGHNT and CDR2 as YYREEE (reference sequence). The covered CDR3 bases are TGTGCCAGCAGCTTACCCGACAGGGCGGACTATGGC. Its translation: CASSLPDRADYG. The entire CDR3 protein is CASSLPDRADYGYTF.

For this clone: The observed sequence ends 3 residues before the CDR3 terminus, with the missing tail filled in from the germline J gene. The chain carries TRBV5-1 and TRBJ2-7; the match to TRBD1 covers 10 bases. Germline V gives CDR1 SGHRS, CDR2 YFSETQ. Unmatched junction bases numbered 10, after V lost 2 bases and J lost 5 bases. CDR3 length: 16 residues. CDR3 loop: CASSLAGTGVNHEQYF. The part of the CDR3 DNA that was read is TGCGCCAGCAGCTTAGCCGGGACAGGGGTTAATCACGAG.

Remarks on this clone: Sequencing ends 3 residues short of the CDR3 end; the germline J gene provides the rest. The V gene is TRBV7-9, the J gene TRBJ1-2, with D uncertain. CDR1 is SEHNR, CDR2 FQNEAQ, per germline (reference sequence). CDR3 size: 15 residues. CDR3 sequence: CASSLEFLANDDYTF. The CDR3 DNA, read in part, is TGTGCCAGCAGCTTAGAATTTCTAGCGAATGATGAC. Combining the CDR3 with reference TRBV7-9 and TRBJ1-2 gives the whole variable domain DTGVSQNPRHKITKRGQNVTFRCDPISEHNRLYWYRQTLGQGPEFLTYFQNEAQLEKSRLLSDRFSAERPKGSFSTLEIQRTEQGDSAMYLCASSLEFLANDDYTFGSGTRLTVV.

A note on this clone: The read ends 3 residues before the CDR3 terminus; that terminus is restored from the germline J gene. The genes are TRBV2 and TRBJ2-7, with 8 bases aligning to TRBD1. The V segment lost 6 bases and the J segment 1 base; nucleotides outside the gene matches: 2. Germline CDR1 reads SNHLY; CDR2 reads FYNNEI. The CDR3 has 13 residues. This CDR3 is CASSRDRSYEQYF. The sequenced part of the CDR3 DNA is TGTGCCAGCAGCAGGGACAGGTCCTACGAG.

Here the CDR3 reads CATTGTGEYGYTF. Partial CDR3 DNA: TGTGCCACCACCGGGACAGGGGAATATGGC. The chain recombines TRBV2 with TRBJ1-2, with 10 nucleotides matching TRBD1. Read coverage stops 3 residues before the CDR3 terminus; the germline J gene supplies the remainder. Germline trimming cut 10 bases from V and 5 bases from J; bases unmatched to any gene: 7. The germline CDR1 and CDR2 sequences are SNHLY and FYNNEI. CDR3 size: 13 residues.

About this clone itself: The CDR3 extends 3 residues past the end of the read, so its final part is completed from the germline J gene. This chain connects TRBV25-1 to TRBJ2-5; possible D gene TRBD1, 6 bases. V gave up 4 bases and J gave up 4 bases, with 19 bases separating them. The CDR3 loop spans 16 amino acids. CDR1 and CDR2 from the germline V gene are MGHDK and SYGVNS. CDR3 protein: CASSVPRGLLSETQYF. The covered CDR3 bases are TGTGCCAGCAGTGTTCCGAGGGGGTTGCTTTCAGAGACC.

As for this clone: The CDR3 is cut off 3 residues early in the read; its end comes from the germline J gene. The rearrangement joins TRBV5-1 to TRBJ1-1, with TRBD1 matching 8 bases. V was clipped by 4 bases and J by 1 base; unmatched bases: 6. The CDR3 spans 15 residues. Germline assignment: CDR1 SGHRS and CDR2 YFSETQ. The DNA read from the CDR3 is TGCGCCAGCAGCCTATGGGACAGGAGGAACACTGAA. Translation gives CASSLWDRRNTE. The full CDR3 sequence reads CASSLWDRRNTEAFF.

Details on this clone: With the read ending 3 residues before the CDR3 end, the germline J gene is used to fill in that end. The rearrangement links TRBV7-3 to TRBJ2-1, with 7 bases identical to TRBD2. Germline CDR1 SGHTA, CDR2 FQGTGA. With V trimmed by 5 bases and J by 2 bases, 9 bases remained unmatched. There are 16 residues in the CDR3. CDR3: CASSQLGLAAYNEQFF. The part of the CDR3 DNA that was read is TGTGCCAGCAGCCAACTTGGCCTAGCGGCCTACAATGAG.